This TCR beta chain emerged from a study of blood T cell repertoires in COVID-19. Germline-derived CDR1 and CDR2 are MNHNS and SASEGT. Between the trimmed V and J ends, which lost 1 base and 7 bases, there was a span of 7 bases. The CDR3 has 12 amino acids. In the authors' workflow: The authors estimated nucleated cell counts from reference gene primer amplification. Data came from immunoSEQ multiplex PCR; TCRdb stores just in-frame clones and leaves some out. That table furnishes V, J and clone size, whereas the DNA furnished D and trimming. The table shows approximately 76,000 clones, with approximately 90% occurring only once.

This receptor was identified in a man aged 25 to 45 with acute or convalescent COVID-19. The rearrangement joins TRBV6-1 to TRBJ1-2; D is uncertain. Source material: peripheral blood. In DNA, the CDR3 is TGTGCCAGCAGTGAAGACATTCTTGGCTACACCTTC. It yields the protein CASSEDILGYTF.